The present entry profiles one TCR beta chain with its context. V shed 5 bases and J shed 4 bases, with 8 bases lying between them. The CDR3 length is 12 residues. From germline, CDR1 is LNHDA and CDR2 SQIVND (reference sequence). These data originate in a study of blood T cell repertoires in COVID-19. Study as a whole: There were acute and convalescent COVID-19 samples, and they came from the United States, Italy and Spain. From T cells, B-cell-depleted T cells, or PBMCs came the material, which was cDNA or gDNA.

Original data processing: Nucleated cell number was recorded as an estimate derived from reference gene primer amplification. The repertoire was sequenced with immunoSEQ multiplex PCR; TCRdb's copy has only in-frame clones and lacks some. For V, J and clone size, that table is used; D and trimming come from the DNA. Among some 250,000 clones listed, roughly 86% were seen once. This chain joins TRBV19 and TRBJ1-2, with D uncertain. The receptor was derived from a woman in her seventies with active or convalescent COVID-19. Sequencing used peripheral blood. CDR3 DNA sequence: TGTGCCAGTAGTTACCGGGGCTATGGCTACACCTTC. Translating it yields CASSYRGYGYTF.